The next 8 T cell receptor beta chains were all read from a single sample in a study of blood T cell repertoires in COVID-19. Assay used: immunoSEQ multiplex PCR; TCRdb lists only in-frame clones, some missing. The data contain more than 140,000 clones, almost 90% of them singletons. The material sequenced was peripheral blood. These receptors came from a woman aged 55-70 years with acute or convalescent COVID-19.

DNA for the CDR3: TGTGCCAGCAGCGTCGGACAGAGTCATAATGAAAAACTGTTTTTT. Protein sequence: CASSVGQSHNEKLFF. The J gene is TRBJ1-4, the V gene TRBV3-1 (or the pseudogene TRBV3-2), with D tentatively TRBD1 (6 bases). The CDR3 sequence is 15 residues long. V was trimmed by 5 bases and J by 4 bases, leaving 14 bases between them. From germline, CDR1 is LGHDT and CDR2 YNNKEL (reference sequence).

CDR3 amino acids: CASRPTQGANSPLHF. The CDR3 bases are TGTGCCAGCAGACCTACACAGGGGGCGAATTCACCCCTCCACTTT. This sequence joins TRBV6-5 and TRBJ1-6; 9 nucleotides agree with TRBD1. Germline V gene data show CDR1 as MNHEY and CDR2 as SVGAGI. CDR3 length equals 15 residues. V shed 6 bases, J shed 7 bases, and the junction held 7 bases outside the gene matches.

The chain uses TRBV12-3 or TRBV12-4 and TRBJ2-2; 8 nucleotides match TRBD1. V lost 6 bases, J lost 6 bases, and 0 bases stayed unmatched. The CDR3 has 12 residues. In DNA, the CDR3 is TGTGCCAGCAGACAGGGGGCCGGGGAGCTGTTTTTT. Translation: CASRQGAGELFF.

The V gene is TRBV30, the J gene TRBJ2-7; maybe TRBD2 (6 bases). V was cut by 3 bases and J by 6 bases, with 24 bases left in between. The CDR3 spans 16 residues. CDR1 and CDR2 (germline): GTSNPN, SVGIG (reference sequence). The CDR3 nucleotides read TGTGCCTGGAGGATATCCGGGAGCGTAATTGGAGTCGAGCAGTACTTC. It encodes CAWRISGSVIGVEQYF.

V usage is TRBV4-3 and J usage is TRBJ2-1; D is unclear. This CDR3 comprises 15 residues. Germline CDR1 reads LGHNA; CDR2 reads YSLEER. The V gene lost 2 bases and the J gene lost 0 bases, with 8 bases spanning the gap. The DNA for the CDR3 is TGCGCCAGCAGCCAATCCGAGCTCTCCTACAATGAGCAGTTCTTC. Protein sequence: CASSQSELSYNEQFF.

The table lists this clone with a few counts. The chain combines TRBV6-6 with TRBJ1-5; TRBD1 might be the D (6 bases). This CDR3 is built from 16 residues. Between the trimmed V and J ends, which lost 0 bases and 2 bases, there was a span of 11 bases. Germline lookup yields CDR1 MNHNY and CDR2 SVGAGI (reference sequence). For the CDR3, the DNA is TGTGCCAGCAGTTACTCGACGGCAGGGGGCAATCAGCCCCAGCATTTT. Translation: CASSYSTAGGNQPQHF.

This chain links TRBV6-5 with TRBJ1-1, with unresolved D. The CDR3 totals 13 residues. Per germline, CDR1 MNHEY and CDR2 SVGAGI. V was cut by 8 bases and J by 8 bases, with 18 bases left in between. The DNA of the CDR3 is TGTGCCAGCGATGCGGATCCAAATACAGAAGCTTTCTTT. This encodes CASDADPNTEAFF.

This chain links TRBV3-1 (or the pseudogene TRBV3-2) with TRBJ2-5, with 10 bases identical to TRBD1. V lost 4 bases and J lost 3; bases outside the gene matches: 11. Germline V lookup: CDR1 LGHDT, CDR2 YNNKEL (reference sequence). The CDR3 loop spans 17 amino acids. This CDR3 reads CASSPVTDGTGEETQYF. For the CDR3, the DNA is TGTGCCAGCAGCCCAGTAACCGACGGGACAGGGGAAGAGACCCAGTACTTC.